The next 2 T cell receptor beta chains were all read from a single sample in a study of cytomegalovirus exposure and HLA in healthy donors. The primer mix had 60 Vbeta and 13 Jbeta primers. Some clones are missing from TCRdb's copy, which holds only in-frame ones; the method was immunoSEQ multiplex PCR. The sample has 250,000 to 350,000 clones; more than 80% are singletons. The sample comprised PBMCs. These TCRs come from a middle-aged man in good health and CMV-seropositive.

The chain carries TRBV7-9 and TRBJ1-1; D may be TRBD1 (6 bases). V shed 6 bases and J shed 4 bases, with 12 bases lying between them. This CDR3 region has 13 residues. CDR1 and CDR2 from the germline V gene are SEHNR and FQNEAQ (reference sequence). The CDR3 sequence is CASREGGGTEAFF. CDR3 nucleotide sequence: TGTGCCAGCAGGGAGGGGGGGGGCACTGAAGCTTTCTTT.

The CDR3 DNA reads TGTGCCAGCAGCAGGGGGAAATCACCCCTCCACTTT. This gives the protein CASSRGKSPLHF. This chain links TRBV6-5 with TRBJ1-6, with 7 bases matching TRBD1. The CDR3 is 12 residues long. The germline gives CDR1 MNHEY, CDR2 SVGAGI. V trimming: 6 bases; J trimming: 10 bases; junction bases outside the gene matches: 3.